This T cell receptor beta chain emerged from a study of CD8 T cells in Susac syndrome (dated by TCRdb to the late 2010s). Regarding the study in general: Whether CD8+ T cell activation and differentiation in Susac syndrome was antigen driven was tested using repertoire sequencing. The clonality of the CD8+ T cell repertoire was compared across 11 to 12 healthy donors, about 14 Susac syndrome patients and about 16 multiple sclerosis patients. Overall study results and their limits: The TCR sequencing and HLA analysis was acknowledged to have included a relatively small number of individuals.

RNA was extracted using the RNeasy kit, and about 0.45 to 1 ug of the RNA was reverse transcribed with random hexamers. TCR beta CDR3 regions were amplified with the immunoSEQ multiplex PCR assay covering 54 Vbeta and 13 Jbeta segments. To correct PCR amplification bias, a synthetic template baseline was used for both primer optimization and computational correction. As for the authors' bioinformatics: Only productive sequences were kept, with reads annotated to V, D and J genes according to IMGT and analyzed in immunoSEQ Analyzer. Clonality was calculated as one minus the Shannon entropy normalized by log2 of the number of productive unique sequences. For each patient and control, public and private clones were evaluated among the 100 most prevalent clones. Clones were defined as Susac-specific when absent from the healthy and MS cohorts, from approximately 1,100 published viral clones and from other ImmuneACCESS disease sequences. TCRdb's own reprocessing of the public reads used fastp at Q25 and MiXCR and kept productive beta chains. Each entry merges the rows of one CDR3 protein and shows their most common DNA and genes. The V and J calls, along with clone size, are taken from TCRdb and not from the paper's own processing. This sample gives under 200,000 distinct CDR3 sequences in total; approximately 95% of them show up just once. The top ten clonotypes cover 0.15% to 0.2% of the sample.

This clonotype was seen only once. No antigen is known for it. Per-base quality was not reported, and no clone a single base away is much larger than it. One read amounts to weak evidence. Inclusive of the bounding cysteine and phenylalanine, the CDR3 is 14 residues long. This entry keeps only the CDR3 DNA: 42 bases, framed from base 1. Looking up the germline V gene yields CDR1 SGHVS and CDR2 FQNEAQ. A distance of 17 bases separates the germline ends of V and J, which lose 4 bases and 7 bases respectively. High-throughput TCR beta sequencing profiled peripheral blood CD8+ and CD4+ T cells from healthy donors, Susac syndrome patients and multiple sclerosis patients. The multiple sclerosis controls were treatment-naive patients who had stable or active relapsing-remitting disease and met the revised McDonald criteria. Bulk CD8+ and CD4+ T cells were purified by magnetic negative isolation, while CD8+ TEMRA cells were enriched using FACS. Blood was collected in EDTA tubes and processed within 24 hours, with PBMCs isolated through density gradient centrifugation. PBMCs intended for TCR sequencing were frozen in liquid nitrogen and were later thawed in a 37 degrees C water bath. A purity of at least 90% was achieved for sorted or isolated CD4+, CD8+ and CD8+ TEMRA cells.

Sequencing was performed on CD8+ T cells from PBMCs. The receptor was derived from a human donor with multiple sclerosis. The V and J genes are TRBV7-8 and TRBJ2-7, and possibly TRBD1, on 5 matching bases. CDR3 protein: CASSWQGSPVEQYF. The nucleotides read TGTGCCAGCAGCTGGCAGGGTAGCCCAGTTGAGCAGTACTTC. Here the CDR3 is joined to the reference TRBV7-8 and TRBJ2-7 genes, and the full variable domain is: GAGVSQSPRYKVAKRGQDVALRCDPISGHVSLFWYQQALGQGPEFLTYFQNEAQLDKSGLPSDRFFAERPEGSVSTLKIQRTQQEDSAVYLCASSWQGSPVEQYFGPGTRLTVT.